These 17 T cell receptor beta chains share one sample of origin, sequenced in a study of blood T cell repertoires in COVID-19 (dated by TCRdb to 2018 to 2021). Library preparation used the immunoSEQ multiplex PCR assay. In TCRdb, the immuneACCESS table is reduced to in-frame sequences with V and J assigned. These tables do not hold every clone; where another copy was compared, an unresolved V gene accounts for under half, and the others remain unexplained. Counted in this sample were approximately 250,000 clones; 88% of them appeared once. The top ten clones comprise over 2% of the sample. The sequenced sample was PBMCs or T cells enriched from blood (not recorded which). These receptors came from a woman aged 40 to 50 with acute COVID-19.

J is TRBJ2-7 and V is TRBV19; 9 nucleotides align to TRBD1. Trimming cost V 5 bases and J 6 bases; bases outside gene matches: 8. Per germline, CDR1 LNHDA and CDR2 SQIVND (reference sequence). This CDR3 spans 14 amino acids. CDR3 amino acids: CASSLNRGPGEQYV. CDR3 DNA: TGTGCCAGTAGTCTAAACAGGGGGCCAGGCGAGCAGTACGTC.

V usage is TRBV9 and J usage is TRBJ2-1; 10 bases map to TRBD1. The CDR3 spans 14 residues. V was clipped by 4 bases and J by 6 bases; unmatched bases: 4. Per germline, CDR1 SGDLS and CDR2 YYNGEE. The CDR3 loop reads CASSPWTGGNEQFF. The CDR3 DNA sequence: TGTGCCAGCAGCCCATGGACAGGGGGCAATGAGCAGTTCTTC.

This clone showed up just a few times. The J gene is TRBJ2-2, the V gene TRBV10-3; D might be TRBD2 (6 bases). The V end lost 2 bases, the J end lost 4 bases, and 17 bases lay between the germline ends. The CDR3 is 17 amino acids. Per the germline V gene, CDR1 is ENHRY and CDR2 is SYGVKD. In DNA, the CDR3 is TGTGCCATCAGTGAGGTGGAAGTGCGGGGACCCACCGGGGAGCTGTTTTTT. Its translation: CAISEVEVRGPTGELFF.

The chain couples TRBV5-6 to TRBJ1-2, with D tentatively TRBD1 (5 bases). CDR3 length equals 12 residues. The V end was cut by 3 bases, the J end by 4 bases, with 7 bases between. CDR1 SGHDT and CDR2 YYEEEE come from the germline V gene. CDR3 loop: CASSSDSYGYTF. CDR3 DNA sequence: TGTGCCAGCAGCTCCGACAGCTATGGCTACACCTTC.

CDR3 loop: CASSMRAGQEGYTF. For the CDR3, the DNA is TGTGCCAGTAGTATGCGGGCGGGGCAGGAGGGCTACACCTTC. The V and J genes are TRBV19 and TRBJ1-2, with a tentative D call TRBD1 (5 bases). Germline V lookup: CDR1 LNHDA, CDR2 SQIVND (reference sequence). Trimming pared 3 bases from V and 8 bases from J, leaving 16 bases between. CDR3 length equals 14 residues.

This sequence joins TRBV6-5 and TRBJ1-6; 7 nucleotides agree with TRBD1. The CDR3 is made up of 14 amino acids. The germline gives CDR1 MNHEY, CDR2 SVGAGI. Trimming at V came to 7 bases and at J to 9 bases, leaving 9 bases not matched to a gene. The CDR3 protein is CASIDRVESSPLHF. For the CDR3, the DNA is TGTGCCAGCATCGACAGGGTAGAGAGTTCACCCCTCCACTTT.

The chain is built from TRBV2 and TRBJ1-1, with D possibly matching TRBD1 (5 bases). The germline V gene has CDR1 SNHLY and CDR2 FYNNEI. This CDR3 spans 13 amino acids. The V end lost 6 bases, the J end lost 1 base, and 9 bases lay between the germline ends. The CDR3 DNA reads as TGTGCCAGCAGCCCAAGGGGGAACACTGAAGCTTTCTTT. It is translated as CASSPRGNTEAFF.

The chain joins TRBV3-1 (or the pseudogene TRBV3-2) to TRBJ1-2; 8 bases are a match to TRBD1. Germline lookup yields CDR1 LGHDT and CDR2 YNNKEL (reference sequence). This CDR3 is built from 17 residues. With 5 bases clipped from V and 2 bases from J, the junction kept 13 bases outside the gene matches. The CDR3 nucleotides are TGTGCCAGCAGCTTTTCATCCCTGACAGGGGCGAACTATGGCTACACCTTC. Translated: CASSFSSLTGANYGYTF.

This chain's CDR3 is CASSHGSGGLPYEQYF. DNA of the CDR3: TGTGCCAGCAGCCACGGTAGCGGGGGCCTCCCCTACGAGCAGTACTTC. The chain recombines TRBV14 with TRBJ2-7, with 9 bases matching TRBD2. Germline lookup yields CDR1 SGHDN and CDR2 FVKESK. This CDR3 has 16 amino acids. J gave up 2 bases and V 3 bases, and 8 bases lay outside the gene matches.

The chain couples TRBV5-1 to TRBJ1-4, with TRBD1 as a possible D gene (6 bases). Germline values: CDR1 SGHRS, CDR2 YFSETQ. The V gene lost 0 bases and the J gene lost 11 bases, with 17 bases spanning the gap. The CDR3 spans 15 residues. This CDR3 is CASSLAGRGKFKLFF. DNA for the CDR3: TGCGCCAGCAGCTTGGCTGGCAGGGGCAAGTTCAAACTGTTTTTT.

The chain employs TRBV5-8 and TRBJ2-5, with TRBD1 matching over 10 bases. The germline gives CDR1 SGHTS, CDR2 YDEGEE. CDR3 length equals 16 residues. V was pared by 4 bases and J by 4 bases, with 10 bases of the junction left unmatched. CDR3 nucleotides: TGTGCCAGCAGCCCTGATGACAGGGGGCAAAGAGAGACCCAGTACTTC. Translating it yields CASSPDDRGQRETQYF.

J is TRBJ2-6 and V is TRBV3-1 (or the pseudogene TRBV3-2); TRBD1 matches 11 bases. V shed 5 bases and J 2 bases; nucleotides not matched to a gene: 5. The CDR3 runs to 17 residues. Per the germline V gene, CDR1 is LGHDT and CDR2 is YNNKEL (reference sequence). This CDR3 reads CASSYRDRGAGANVLTF. The CDR3 region has the DNA TGTGCCAGCAGCTACCGGGACAGGGGGGCTGGGGCCAACGTCCTGACTTTC.

V is TRBV14 and J is TRBJ2-2, with unresolved D. This CDR3 is 14 amino acids long. V shed 2 bases and J shed 1 base, with 5 bases lying between them. CDR1 and CDR2 from the germline V gene are SGHDN and FVKESK. The CDR3 DNA follows: TGTGCCAGCAGCCAAACGGTGAACACCGGGGAGCTGTTTTTT. Translated, it gives CASSQTVNTGELFF.

The chain carries TRBV11-2 and TRBJ1-1; D gene uncertain. Per the germline V gene, CDR1 is SGHAT and CDR2 is FQNNGV. V lost 5 bases, J lost 1 base, and 8 bases lay in between. The CDR3 has 13 residues. The CDR3 region is CASSELPNTEAFF. The CDR3 nucleotides are TGTGCCAGCAGCGAGCTGCCGAACACTGAAGCTTTCTTT.

The chain has TRBV7-9 and TRBJ1-2, with 10 bases lining up with TRBD1. With V trimmed by 5 bases and J by 7 bases, 7 bases remained unmatched. Germline V gives CDR1 SEHNR, CDR2 FQNEAQ (reference sequence). The CDR3 extends over 14 amino acids. The CDR3 DNA follows: TGTGCCAGCAGCCGGGACAGGGGTTCGGGTGGCTACACCTTC. Amino acid sequence: CASSRDRGSGGYTF.

This chain connects TRBV11-2 to TRBJ1-3; tentatively, D is TRBD1 (6 bases). This CDR3 has 14 residues. The V and J ends lost 5 bases and 2 bases respectively, with 10 bases between them. Per the germline V gene, CDR1 is SGHAT and CDR2 is FQNNGV. The CDR3: CASSRTGTGNTIYF. The CDR3 DNA reads as TGTGCCAGCAGCCGTACAGGGACTGGAAACACCATATATTTT. The variable domain in full, completed from reference TRBV11-2 and TRBJ1-3, reads EAGVAQSPRYKIIEKRQSVAFWCNPISGHATLYWYQQILGQGPKLLIQFQNNGVVDDSQLPKDRFSAERLKGVDSTLKIQPAKLEDSAVYLCASSRTGTGNTIYFGEGSWLTVV.

This clone was seen only once. The chain is built from TRBV5-4 and TRBJ2-1; D is perhaps TRBD1 (6 bases). The CDR3 runs to 16 residues. The germline gives CDR1 SGHNT, CDR2 YYREEE (reference sequence). Trimming took 4 bases from V and 6 from J, leaving 20 bases between them. The CDR3 loop is CASSPESAGARNEQFF. In DNA form, the CDR3 reads TGTGCCAGCAGCCCCGAGTCGGCAGGGGCTCGCAATGAGCAGTTCTTC.